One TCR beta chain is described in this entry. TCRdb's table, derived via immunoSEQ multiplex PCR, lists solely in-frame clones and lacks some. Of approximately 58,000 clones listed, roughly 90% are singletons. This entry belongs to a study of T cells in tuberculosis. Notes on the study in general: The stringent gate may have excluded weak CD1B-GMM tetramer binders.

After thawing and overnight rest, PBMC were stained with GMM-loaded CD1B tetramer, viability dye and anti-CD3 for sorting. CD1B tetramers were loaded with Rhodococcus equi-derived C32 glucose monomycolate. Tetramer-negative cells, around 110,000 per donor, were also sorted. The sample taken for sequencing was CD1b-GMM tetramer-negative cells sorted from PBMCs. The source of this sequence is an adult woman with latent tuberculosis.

CDR3: CASRTVSRFGANVLTF. CDR3 DNA sequence: TGTGCCAGCAGAACTGTATCCAGGTTTGGGGCCAACGTCCTGACTTTC. The chain recombines TRBV28 with TRBJ2-6; D not certain. This CDR3 is built from 16 residues. V lost 6 bases and J lost 3, with 15 bases in between. CDR1 and CDR2 from the germline V gene are MDHEN and SYDVKM.